Below are 7 T cell receptor beta chains sequenced from a single sample in a study of cytomegalovirus exposure and HLA in healthy donors. Primers included in the PCR were 60 Vbeta and 13 Jbeta primers. Libraries were prepared by immunoSEQ multiplex PCR; TCRdb keeps only in-frame clonotypes and omits some of them. The sample holds 30,000 to 45,000 clones, around 50% seen once. Source material: PBMCs. Receptors originate from a middle-aged woman in good health and CMV-seropositive.

The gene calls are TRBV2 and TRBJ2-2, with D tentatively TRBD1 (5 bases). V was cut by 7 bases and J by 5 bases, with 14 bases left in between. Germline V gene sequence: CDR1 SNHLY, CDR2 FYNNEI. CDR3 length: 14 amino acids. The CDR3 nucleotides are TGTGCCAGCACCGAACATCAGGGAACCGGGGAGCTGTTTTTT. Protein: CASTEHQGTGELFF.

This clone has more than one count but fewer than ten. V usage is TRBV6-1 and J usage is TRBJ1-1, with D unresolved. The CDR3 has 13 residues. The V gene's germline CDR1 is MNHNS and CDR2 SASEGT. Between the trimmed V and J ends, which lost 7 bases and 3 bases, there was a span of 12 bases. In nucleotides, the CDR3 is TGTGCCAGCAACTTGCCCGTAGACACTGAAGCTTTCTTT. Protein product: CASNLPVDTEAFF.

Only a few counts were recorded for this clone. CDR3 protein: CAISAGTGLSYEQYF. The CDR3 coding sequence is TGTGCCATCAGTGCCGGGACAGGGCTTTCTTACGAGCAGTACTTC. The V and J genes are TRBV10-3 and TRBJ2-7, with 9 nucleotides matching TRBD1. The CDR3 has 15 residues. Trimming removed 4 bases from V and 4 bases from J; junction bases left unmatched: 8. CDR1 ENHRY and CDR2 SYGVKD come from the germline V gene.

V usage is TRBV6-5 and J usage is TRBJ1-5; D is undetermined. This CDR3 contains 13 residues. Trimming took off 5 bases at V and 0 bases at J, with 5 bases between the two ends. Germline V CDR1 and CDR2: MNHEY, SVGAGI. CDR3 nucleotide sequence: TGTGCCAGCAGTGGGAGTAGCAATCAGCCCCAGCATTTT. Residues: CASSGSSNQPQHF.

This clone appeared a few times. The gene calls are TRBV5-1 and TRBJ1-1; D may be TRBD1 (5 bases). The CDR3 has 15 residues. The V gene's germline CDR1 is SGHRS and CDR2 YFSETQ. Deletions cut 0 bases from V and 11 bases from J, with 20 bases between. The CDR3 sequence is CASSLVPGNSNGAFF. The CDR3 DNA reads as TGCGCCAGCAGCTTGGTTCCAGGGAACAGTAATGGGGCTTTCTTT.

A few counts support this clone. The chain recombines TRBV28 with TRBJ2-5; 7 bases line up with TRBD2. V was clipped by 2 bases and J by 1 base; unmatched bases: 10. The CDR3 length is 17 residues. Germline lookup yields CDR1 MDHEN and CDR2 SYDVKM. The CDR3 here is CASSLRYGGGPQETQYF. DNA of the CDR3: TGTGCCAGCAGTTTACGGTATGGCGGGGGACCCCAAGAGACCCAGTACTTC.

This chain connects TRBV7-3 to TRBJ1-2, with D perhaps TRBD1 (6 bases). Trimming took off 5 bases at V and 4 bases at J, with 14 bases between the two ends. Germline lookup yields CDR1 SGHTA and CDR2 FQGTGA. This CDR3 spans 14 amino acids. CDR3: CASSEPGQAYGYTF. The DNA of the CDR3 is TGTGCCAGCAGCGAACCGGGACAAGCCTATGGCTACACCTTC. The full variable domain, rest sourced from reference TRBV7-3 and TRBJ1-2, is GAGVSQTPSNKVTEKGKYVELRCDPISGHTALYWYRQSLGQGPEFLIYFQGTGAADDSGLPNDRFFAVRPEGSVSTLKIQRTERGDSAVYLCASSEPGQAYGYTFGSGTRLTVV.